Sequencing of this TCR beta chain was carried out in a study of cytomegalovirus exposure and HLA in healthy donors. As regards this clone: Its antigen is as yet unknown.

Sequencing used immunoSEQ multiplex PCR; TCRdb keeps in-frame clones, though not all of them. The sample lists approximately 300,000 clones, roughly 88% seen once, with 0.75% to 0.85% in the top ten. Donors were drawn from the approximately 120-subject validation cohort, separate from the roughly 670-subject first cohort. Study-level findings and limits: According to reports, the classifier identified cytomegalovirus status with high specificity and sensitivity. Some TCR beta chains (roughly 160 of them) were listed as cytomegalovirus-associated.

The CDR3 is 14 residues long. The germline V and J ends were trimmed by 4 bases and 2 bases, with 11 bases remaining between them. The germline V gene has CDR1 SGHRS and CDR2 YFSETQ. This clonotype was obtained from a woman under 30 in good health and CMV-seronegative. This chain uses TRBV5-1 with TRBJ2-3; D may be TRBD2 (6 bases). Specimen: PBMCs. The chain's CDR3 is CASSPAGTTDTQYF. The CDR3 DNA reads TGCGCCAGCAGCCCGGCGGGGACCACAGATACGCAGTATTTT.